This T cell receptor beta chain was retrieved from a study of blood T cells in healthy people across ages. With each sample, at least 5 micrograms of total RNA were extracted. CDR1 and CDR2 (germline): SNHLY, FYNNEI. Between the trimmed V and J ends, which lost 2 bases and 0 bases, there was a span of 5 bases. CDR3 length equals 14 residues. A second PCR of 7 to 11 cycles used a sample-barcoded 5' primer and a J-beta primer mix. TCRdb reprocessed the 5' RACE reads with MiXCR, giving one entry per CDR3 protein. The profile shows 550,000 to 650,000 distinct CDR3 sequences, about a quarter of them singletons. These sequences were also reported in another study, on T cells of mothers and their children.

The material sequenced was blood. The chain is built from TRBV2 and TRBJ1-5; D is uncertain. The TCR was taken from a boy between 2 and 10 years old in good health. DNA for the CDR3: TGTGCCAGCAGTGAACTCCGTAGCAATCAGCCCCAGCATTTT. Its translation is CASSELRSNQPQHF.